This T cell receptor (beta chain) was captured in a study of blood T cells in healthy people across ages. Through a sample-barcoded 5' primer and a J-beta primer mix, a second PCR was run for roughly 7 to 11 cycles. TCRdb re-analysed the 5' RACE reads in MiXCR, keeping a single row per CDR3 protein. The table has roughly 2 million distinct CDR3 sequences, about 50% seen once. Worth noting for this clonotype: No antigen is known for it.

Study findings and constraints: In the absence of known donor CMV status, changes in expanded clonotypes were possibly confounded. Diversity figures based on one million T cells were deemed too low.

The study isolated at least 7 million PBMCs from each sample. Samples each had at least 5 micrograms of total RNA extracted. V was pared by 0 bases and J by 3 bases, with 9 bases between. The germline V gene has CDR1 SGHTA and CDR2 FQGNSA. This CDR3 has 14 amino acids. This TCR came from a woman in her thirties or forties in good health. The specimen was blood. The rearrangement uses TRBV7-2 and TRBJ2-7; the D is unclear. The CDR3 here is CASSLASLYYEQYF. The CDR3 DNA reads TGTGCCAGCAGCTTAGCATCTCTTTACTACGAGCAGTACTTC.